This TCR beta chain is drawn from a study of beta chain features in type 1 diabetes. Study context: Patients were similar to healthy donors in age and gender (as well as in cell yields). Examined across all samples were about 99,000,000 sorted cells. Whole-study findings and limits: In every one of the four CD4+ subsets, TCRB CDR3s were moderately but significantly shorter in Type 1 diabetes patients.

Staining for CD45RO/CCR7/CD25/CD127/CD95/CD27 allowed sorting of CD4+ naive, central memory, regulatory and stem cell-like memory cells. V was clipped by 2 bases and J by 4 bases, with 2 bases between them. Germline loops: CDR1 SGHVS, CDR2 FNYEAQ. The CDR3 extends over 11 amino acids. TCRB transcripts that were expressed got sequenced, as all of the isolated RNA had been reverse transcribed. Naive, central memory and regulatory T cell samples yielded about 3.57 million reads on average. TCRdb's table, derived via immunoSEQ multiplex PCR, lists solely in-frame clones and lacks some. Here the sample spans under 350,000 clones, approximately 25% being singletons. With regard to this clone: Its target is not known.

The sequenced sample was naive CD4+ T cells from blood. The sequence derives from a woman in her 30s with type 1 diabetes. The chain employs TRBV7-6 and TRBJ2-5; D remains ambiguous. The CDR3 coding sequence is TGTGCCAGCAGCTTACTAGAGACCCAGTACTTC. This sequence encodes CASSLLETQYF.